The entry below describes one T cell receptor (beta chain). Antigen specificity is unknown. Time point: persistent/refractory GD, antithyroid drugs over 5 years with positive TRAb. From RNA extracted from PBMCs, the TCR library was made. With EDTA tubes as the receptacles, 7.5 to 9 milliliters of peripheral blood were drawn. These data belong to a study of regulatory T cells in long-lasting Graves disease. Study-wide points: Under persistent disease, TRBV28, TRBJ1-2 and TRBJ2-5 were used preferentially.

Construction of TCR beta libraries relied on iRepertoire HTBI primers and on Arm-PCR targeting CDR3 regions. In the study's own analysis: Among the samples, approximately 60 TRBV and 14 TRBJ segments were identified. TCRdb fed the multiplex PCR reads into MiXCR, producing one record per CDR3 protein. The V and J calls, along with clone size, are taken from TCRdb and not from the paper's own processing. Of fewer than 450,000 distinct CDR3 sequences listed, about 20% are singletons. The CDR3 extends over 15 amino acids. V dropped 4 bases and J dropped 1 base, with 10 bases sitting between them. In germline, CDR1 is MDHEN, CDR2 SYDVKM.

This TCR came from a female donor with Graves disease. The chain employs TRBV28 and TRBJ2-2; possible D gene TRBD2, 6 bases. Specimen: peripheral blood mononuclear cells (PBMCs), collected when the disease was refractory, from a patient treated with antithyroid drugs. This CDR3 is CASSSAGMNTGELFF. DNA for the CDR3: TGTGCCAGCAGTTCCGCGGGGATGAACACCGGGGAGCTGTTTTTT.